The 11 T cell receptor beta chains reported below all come from one sample, sequenced in a study of regulatory T cells in long-lasting Graves disease. The time point: newly diagnosed GD, antithyroid drugs for less than 3 months. RNA extracted from PBMCs served as the sequencing template. Construction of the TCR beta libraries employed iRepertoire HTBI primers in conjunction with Arm-PCR of CDR3 regions. A single record per CDR3 protein comes from TCRdb applying MiXCR to the multiplex PCR reads. The sample records fewer than 650,000 distinct CDR3 sequences, roughly a sixth being singletons. The data also belong to a second study, concerning T cells in Graves' hyperthyroidism and ophthalmopathy.

The sequences come from peripheral blood mononuclear cells (PBMCs), collected at new diagnosis, from a patient treated with antithyroid drugs. Every receptor here comes from a man younger than 35 with Graves disease.

This clonotype was observed at least ten times. The V and J genes are TRBV13 and TRBJ2-7, with 8 bases fitting TRBD2. Trimming removed 2 bases from V and 3 bases from J; junction bases left unmatched: 9. The germline CDR1 and CDR2 sequences are PRHDT and FYEKMQ (reference sequence). CDR3 length: 16 amino acids. CDR3 DNA: TGTGCCAGCAGCTTACTCTACGGGAGGGATCTCTACGAGCAGTACTTC. As protein: CASSLLYGRDLYEQYF.

This clonotype was picked up a small number of times. This chain joins TRBV4-1 and TRBJ2-3, with D possibly matching TRBD1 (5 bases). Germline V gene data show CDR1 as MGHRA and CDR2 as YSYEKL. The CDR3 length is 17 residues. V shed 3 bases and J shed 2 bases, with 18 bases lying between them. DNA for the CDR3: TGCGCCAGCAGCCAGCCTTTGAGGAAGGGGTCCACAGATACGCAGTATTTT. Translation gives CASSQPLRKGSTDTQYF.

The table lists this clonotype with a few counts. The chain is built from TRBV7-9 and TRBJ1-1, with D possibly being TRBD1 (6 bases). The CDR3 spans 15 residues. Trimming pared 1 base from V and 5 bases from J, leaving 14 bases between. Germline CDR1 SEHNR, CDR2 FQNEAQ (reference sequence). Here the CDR3 reads CASSLVGGLVTEAFF. The CDR3, as DNA: TGTGCCAGCAGCTTAGTGGGGGGGCTGGTGACTGAAGCTTTCTTT. The full variable domain, rest sourced from reference TRBV7-9 and TRBJ1-1, is DTGVSQNPRHKITKRGQNVTFRCDPISEHNRLYWYRQTLGQGPEFLTYFQNEAQLEKSRLLSDRFSAERPKGSFSTLEIQRTEQGDSAMYLCASSLVGGLVTEAFFGQGTRLTVV.

The rearrangement uses TRBV20-1 and TRBJ2-5; D gene ambiguous. The V gene's germline CDR1 is DFQATT and CDR2 SNEGSKA (reference sequence). The CDR3 is 12 amino acids. With 4 bases removed from V and 1 base from J, the gap between germline ends came to 7 bases. The CDR3 DNA follows: TGCAGTGCTAAAGGACCCCAAGAGACCCAGTACTTC. Translation gives CSAKGPQETQYF.

This clonotype has at least ten counts. The chain couples TRBV2 to TRBJ2-2; D uncertain. V was shortened by 6 bases and J by 7 bases, with 9 bases between the two germline ends. The germline CDR1 and CDR2 sequences are SNHLY and FYNNEI. This CDR3 is 12 amino acids long. The CDR3 DNA sequence: TGTGCCAGCAGCCCCCAGATCGGGGAGCTGTTTTTT. Protein: CASSPQIGELFF.

In DNA, the CDR3 is TGCAGTGCTAGAGCAAGGGGGAGCTCCTACGAGCAGTACTTC. It specifies CSARARGSSYEQYF. The chain combines TRBV20-1 with TRBJ2-7; possible D gene TRBD1, 6 bases. V lost 1 base and J 0 bases, leaving 10 bases between the germline ends. CDR3 length: 14 residues. Germline values: CDR1 DFQATT, CDR2 SNEGSKA (reference sequence).

The sample holds many counts of this clonotype. This sequence joins TRBV7-9 and TRBJ2-1; no definite D call. The CDR3 has 14 amino acids. V was clipped by 3 bases and J by 0 bases, with 6 bases between them. CDR1 is SEHNR, CDR2 FQNEAQ, per germline (reference sequence). The CDR3 coding sequence is TGTGCCAGCAGCTTGTCGTTCTCCTACAATGAGCAGTTCTTC. Its protein is CASSLSFSYNEQFF. The full variable domain, in which reference TRBV7-9 and TRBJ2-1 provide the parts outside the CDR3, is DTGVSQNPRHKITKRGQNVTFRCDPISEHNRLYWYRQTLGQGPEFLTYFQNEAQLEKSRLLSDRFSAERPKGSFSTLEIQRTEQGDSAMYLCASSLSFSYNEQFFGPGTRLTVL.

The V gene is TRBV7-2, the J gene TRBJ2-1; no firm D call. V was cut by 1 base and J by 1 base, with 14 bases left in between. Germline V gene data show CDR1 as SGHTA and CDR2 as FQGNSA. The CDR3 has 17 amino acids. The DNA for the CDR3 is TGTGCCAGCAGCTTAGGGTGGGGTGATTGGTCCTACAATGAGCAGTTCTTC. It encodes CASSLGWGDWSYNEQFF.

This clonotype showed up many times. This rearrangement joins TRBV29-1 to TRBJ1-1; perhaps TRBD1 as D (6 bases). Germline-derived CDR1 and CDR2 are SQVTM and ANQGSEA. V was trimmed by 5 bases and J by 0 bases, leaving 10 bases between them. This CDR3 spans 13 amino acids. In DNA form, the CDR3 reads TGCAGCGTTCTCAGGGGCGTGAACACTGAAGCTTTCTTT. This codes for CSVLRGVNTEAFF. The full variable domain, its missing parts supplied by reference TRBV29-1 and TRBJ1-1, is SAVISQKPSRDICQRGTSLTIQCQVDSQVTMMFWYRQQPGQSLTLIATANQGSEATYESGFVIDKFPISRPNLTFSTLTVSNMSPEDSSIYLCSVLRGVNTEAFFGQGTRLTVV.

This clonotype occurred many times. The rearrangement uses TRBV7-9 and TRBJ2-7; D is possibly TRBD1 (6 bases). V was trimmed by 2 bases and J by 0 bases, leaving 14 bases between them. Germline loops: CDR1 SEHNR, CDR2 FQNEAQ (reference sequence). The CDR3 has 16 amino acids. The CDR3 nucleotides are TGTGCCAGCAGCTTAAGTACAGGGATAAGCTCCTACGAGCAGTACTTC. As protein: CASSLSTGISSYEQYF.

The V and J genes are TRBV27 and TRBJ1-1, with D unresolved. Germline loops: CDR1 MNHEY, CDR2 SMNVEV (reference sequence). The CDR3 has 13 residues. The ends were cut back, 0 bases at V and 10 bases at J, with 12 bases in the middle. The DNA of the CDR3 is TGTGCCAGCAGTTTATCGTGGAGGGCCACAGCTTTCTTT. Translated, it gives CASSLSWRATAFF.